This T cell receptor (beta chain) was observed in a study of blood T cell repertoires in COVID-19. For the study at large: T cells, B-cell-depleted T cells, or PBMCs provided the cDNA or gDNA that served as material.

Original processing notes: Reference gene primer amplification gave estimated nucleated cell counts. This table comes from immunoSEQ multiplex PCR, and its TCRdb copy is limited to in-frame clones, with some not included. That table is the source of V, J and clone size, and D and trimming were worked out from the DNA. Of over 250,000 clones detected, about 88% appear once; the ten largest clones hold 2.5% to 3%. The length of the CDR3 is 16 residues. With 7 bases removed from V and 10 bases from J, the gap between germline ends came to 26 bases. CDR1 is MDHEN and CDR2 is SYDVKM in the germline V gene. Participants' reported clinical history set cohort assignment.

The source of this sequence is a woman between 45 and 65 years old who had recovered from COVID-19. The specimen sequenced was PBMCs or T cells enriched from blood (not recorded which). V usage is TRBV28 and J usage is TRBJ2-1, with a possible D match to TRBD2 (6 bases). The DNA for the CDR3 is TGTGCCAGCACCACTATAGGCCCGGGACTCCCCTCCGAGCAGTTCTTC. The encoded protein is CASTTIGPGLPSEQFF.